The 11 T cell receptor beta chains below were found in one sample sequenced in a study of cytomegalovirus exposure and HLA in healthy donors. PCR involved 60 Vbeta and 13 Jbeta primers. Measured with immunoSEQ multiplex PCR; TCRdb has only the in-frame clones, and not every one. The table shows over 150,000 clones, with around nine tenths occurring only once. The specimen was PBMCs. These receptors originate from a woman aged 25 to 39 in good health and CMV-seronegative.

V usage is TRBV29-1 and J usage is TRBJ2-3; D unresolved. Between the trimmed V and J ends, which lost 4 bases and 6 bases, there was a span of 8 bases. The CDR3 loop spans 11 amino acids. CDR1 and CDR2 from the germline V gene are SQVTM and ANQGSEA. The CDR3 loop reads CSVGPGDTQYF. CDR3 bases: TGCAGCGTTGGTCCCGGGGATACGCAGTATTTT.

The genes are TRBV18 and TRBJ1-2; D call uncertain. The V and J ends lost 5 bases and 5 bases respectively, with 12 bases between them. Germline assignment: CDR1 KGHSH and CDR2 LQKENI. The CDR3 is 13 residues long. The CDR3 spells CASSSRREYGYTF. The CDR3 nucleotides read TGTGCCAGCTCAAGTAGGCGGGAATATGGCTACACCTTC.

This clone has a single count. The genes are TRBV7-2 and TRBJ2-3, with a weak D call TRBD2 (5 bases). From germline, CDR1 is SGHTA and CDR2 FQGNSA. V lost 2 bases and J lost 8, with 14 bases in between. The CDR3 has 14 amino acids. DNA for the CDR3: TGTGCCAGCAGCTTATCCGGGATTGAGATTACGCAGTATTTT. It encodes CASSLSGIEITQYF.

In its sample, this clone was seen a few times. The gene calls are TRBV25-1 and TRBJ2-7; possible D gene TRBD2, 7 bases. V was shortened by 4 bases and J by 4 bases, with 17 bases between the two germline ends. Germline V gene data show CDR1 as MGHDK and CDR2 as SYGVNS. This CDR3 has 15 amino acids. In DNA form, the CDR3 reads TGTGCCAGCAGTGGGGGGGGCGGGGCATTTTACGAGCAGTACTTC. It yields the protein CASSGGGGAFYEQYF.

This clone was seen a handful of times. V and J are TRBV7-2 and TRBJ1-5; no clear D. This CDR3 is built from 14 residues. Germline CDR1 and CDR2: SGHTA and FQGNSA. V dropped 4 bases and J dropped 3 bases, with 10 bases sitting between them. Here the CDR3 DNA reads TGTGCCAGCAGCTCGGGGATAACCAATCAGCCCCAGCATTTT. Residues: CASSSGITNQPQHF.

J is TRBJ1-4 and V is TRBV18, with D hard to call. Between the trimmed V and J ends, which lost 2 bases and 8 bases, there was a span of 15 bases. Germline assignment: CDR1 KGHSH and CDR2 LQKENI. The CDR3 spans 15 residues. The CDR3: CASSPGRSLHEKLFF. CDR3 sequence (DNA): TGTGCCAGCTCACCAGGGAGGTCCTTACACGAAAAACTGTTTTTT.

The chain is built from TRBV7-9 and TRBJ1-6; D is perhaps TRBD1 (5 bases). Germline values: CDR1 SEHNR, CDR2 FQNEAQ (reference sequence). V lost 7 bases and J 8 bases, leaving 18 bases between the germline ends. This CDR3 comprises 15 residues. The CDR3 is CASTPDRPGDSPLHF. DNA for the CDR3: TGTGCCAGCACCCCGGACCGACCGGGGGATTCACCCCTCCACTTT. The variable domain in full, completed from reference TRBV7-9 and TRBJ1-6, reads DTGVSQNPRHKITKRGQNVTFRCDPISEHNRLYWYRQTLGQGPEFLTYFQNEAQLEKSRLLSDRFSAERPKGSFSTLEIQRTEQGDSAMYLCASTPDRPGDSPLHFGNGTRLTVT.

CDR3 sequence reads: CASSFQGNYGYTF. DNA of the CDR3: TGTGCCAGTAGTTTCCAGGGAAACTATGGCTACACCTTC. The chain links TRBV19 to TRBJ1-2, with a possible D match to TRBD1 (5 bases). The CDR3 covers 13 residues. V lost 5 bases to trimming and J lost 2 bases, with 9 bases between them. Germline assignment: CDR1 LNHDA and CDR2 SQIVND (reference sequence).

This rearrangement joins TRBV5-1 to TRBJ2-3; 10 positions match TRBD2. The trim removed 3 bases at V and 4 bases at J, leaving 8 bases unmatched. This CDR3 has 16 amino acids. The V gene's germline CDR1 is SGHRS and CDR2 YFSETQ. The CDR3 spells CASSWGGTSESDTQYF. CDR3 coding DNA: TGCGCCAGCAGCTGGGGGGGGACTAGCGAGTCAGATACGCAGTATTTT.

J is TRBJ1-1 and V is TRBV19; 11 nucleotides agree with TRBD1. The germline gives CDR1 LNHDA, CDR2 SQIVND (reference sequence). V trimming: 6 bases; J trimming: 2 bases; junction bases outside the gene matches: 5. The CDR3 runs to 15 residues. The chain's CDR3 is CASRGTGGSNTEAFF. In DNA, the CDR3 is TGTGCCAGTAGGGGGACAGGGGGAAGTAACACTGAAGCTTTCTTT.

The CDR3 reads CASINARQWPYEQYF. In DNA form, the CDR3 reads TGTGCCAGCATCAATGCCAGACAGTGGCCCTACGAGCAGTACTTC. J is TRBJ2-5 and V is TRBV7-9; D might be TRBD1 (5 bases). Near its end, the DNA agrees better with TRBJ2-7, so the J call may be wrong. This CDR3 is 15 amino acids long. From germline, CDR1 is SEHNR and CDR2 FQNEAQ (reference sequence).